This record looks at one T cell receptor (beta chain) sequence and its context. In the original workflow: Researchers report that nucleated cell counts were estimated from reference gene primer amplification. Using immunoSEQ multiplex PCR, the repertoire was profiled, and TCRdb retains in-frame clones only, with some absent. Clonal size and the V and J genes are those of that table, whereas D and trimming came from the DNA. Here the sample spans 250,000 to 300,000 clones, 88% being singletons. This sample was included in a study of blood T cell repertoires in COVID-19. Study-level background: Cohort 3 recovery required two negative PCRs, clearance, or symptom resolution.

Participant reports of clinical history set cohort assignment. There are 15 residues in the CDR3. The V end lost 4 bases, the J end lost 5 bases, and 16 bases lay between the germline ends. Germline CDR1 reads SGHTA; CDR2 reads FQGTGA. Sequenced sample: PBMCs or T cells enriched from blood (not recorded which). The chain is built from TRBV7-3 and TRBJ2-3; possible D gene TRBD2, 5 bases. The origin of this receptor is a woman aged 55-69 years in a cohort exposed to, infected with or recovered from COVID-19 (not recorded which). The CDR3 region has the DNA TGTGCCAGCAGCTCCGGAGGACCGTCGAGAGATACGCAGTATTTT. This encodes CASSSGGPSRDTQYF.